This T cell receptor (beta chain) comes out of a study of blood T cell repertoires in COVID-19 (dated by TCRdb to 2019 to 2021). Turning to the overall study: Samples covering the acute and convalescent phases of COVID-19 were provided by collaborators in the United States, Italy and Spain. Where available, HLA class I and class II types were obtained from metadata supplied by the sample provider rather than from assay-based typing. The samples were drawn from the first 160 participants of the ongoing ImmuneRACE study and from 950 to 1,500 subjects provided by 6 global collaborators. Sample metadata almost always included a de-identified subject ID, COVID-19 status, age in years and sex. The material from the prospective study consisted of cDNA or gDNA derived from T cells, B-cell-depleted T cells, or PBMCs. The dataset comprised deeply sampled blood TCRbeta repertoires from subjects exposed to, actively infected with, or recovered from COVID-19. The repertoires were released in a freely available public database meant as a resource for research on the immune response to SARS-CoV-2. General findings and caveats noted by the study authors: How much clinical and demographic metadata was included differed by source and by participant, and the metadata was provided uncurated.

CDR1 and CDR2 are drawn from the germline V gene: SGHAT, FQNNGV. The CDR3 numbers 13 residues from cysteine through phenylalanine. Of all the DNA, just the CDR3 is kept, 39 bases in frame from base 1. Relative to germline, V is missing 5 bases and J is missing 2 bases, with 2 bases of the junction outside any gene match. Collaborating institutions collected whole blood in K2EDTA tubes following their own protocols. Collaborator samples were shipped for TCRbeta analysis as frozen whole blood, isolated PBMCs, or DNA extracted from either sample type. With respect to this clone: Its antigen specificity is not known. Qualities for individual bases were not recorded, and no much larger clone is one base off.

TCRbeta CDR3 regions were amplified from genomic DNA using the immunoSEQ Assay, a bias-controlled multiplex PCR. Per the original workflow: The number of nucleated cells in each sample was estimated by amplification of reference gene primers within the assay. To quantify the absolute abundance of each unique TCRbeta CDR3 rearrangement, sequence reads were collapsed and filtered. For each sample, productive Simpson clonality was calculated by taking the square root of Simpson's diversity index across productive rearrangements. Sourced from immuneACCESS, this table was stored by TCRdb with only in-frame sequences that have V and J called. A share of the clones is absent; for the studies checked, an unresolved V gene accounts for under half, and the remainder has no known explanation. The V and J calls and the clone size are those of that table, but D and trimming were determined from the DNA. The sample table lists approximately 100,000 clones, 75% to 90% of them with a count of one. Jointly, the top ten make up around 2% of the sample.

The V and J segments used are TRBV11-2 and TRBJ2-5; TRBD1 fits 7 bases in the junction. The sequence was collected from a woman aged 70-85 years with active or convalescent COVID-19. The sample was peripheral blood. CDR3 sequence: CASSRGQQETQYF. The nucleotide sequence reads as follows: TGTGCCAGCAGCAGGGGACAGCAAGAGACCCAGTACTTC.